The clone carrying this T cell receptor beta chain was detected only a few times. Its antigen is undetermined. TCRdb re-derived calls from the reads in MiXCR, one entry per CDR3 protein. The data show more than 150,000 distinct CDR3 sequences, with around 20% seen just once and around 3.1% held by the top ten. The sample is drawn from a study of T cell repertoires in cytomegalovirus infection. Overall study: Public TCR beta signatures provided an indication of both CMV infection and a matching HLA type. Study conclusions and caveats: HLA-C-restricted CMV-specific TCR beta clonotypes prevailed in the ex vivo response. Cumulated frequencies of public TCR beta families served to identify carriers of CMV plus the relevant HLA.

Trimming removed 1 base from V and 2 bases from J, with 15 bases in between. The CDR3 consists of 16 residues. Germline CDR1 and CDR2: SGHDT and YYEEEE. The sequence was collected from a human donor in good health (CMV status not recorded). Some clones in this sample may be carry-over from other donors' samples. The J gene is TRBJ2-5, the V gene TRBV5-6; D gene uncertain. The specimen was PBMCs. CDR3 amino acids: CASSLSGQNRQETQYF. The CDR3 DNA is TGTGCCAGCAGCTTGAGTGGGCAAAACAGACAAGAGACCCAGTACTTC.